These T cell receptor beta chains were read from a single sample in a study of cytomegalovirus exposure and HLA in healthy donors. The protocol was immunoSEQ multiplex PCR, while the TCRdb copy is restricted to in-frame clones and leaves out a portion. The table lists roughly 100,000 clones, around a tenth of them singletons, with 5.8% in the top ten. The source material was PBMCs. The receptors come from a middle-aged man in good health and CMV-seropositive. Both conserved end residues are part of each CDR3. Each record gives: clone size, J gene, D gene, V gene, CDR3 DNA, CDR3 protein. The D gene is left open where the match is weak. Only some rows state a clone size, as once, few, many or a class for expanded clones.

abundance: -; j_gene: TRBJ1-2; d_gene: -; v_gene: TRBV7-2; CDR3nt: TGTGCCAGCAGCTTAGATCTGGGCCGGGGTGGCTACACCTTC; CDR3aa: CASSLDLGRGGYTF
abundance: few; j_gene: TRBJ2-7; d_gene: -; v_gene: TRBV28; CDR3nt: TGTGCCAGCAGTTTACACAGGTCGACCTACGAGCAGTACTTC; CDR3aa: CASSLHRSTYEQYF
abundance: -; j_gene: TRBJ1-4; d_gene: TRBD1; v_gene: TRBV6-1; CDR3nt: TGTGCCAGCAGTGAAAGGACAGGGGGATCAACTAATGAAAAACTGTTTTTT; CDR3aa: CASSERTGGSTNEKLFF
abundance: -; j_gene: TRBJ2-1; d_gene: TRBD2; v_gene: TRBV6-4; CDR3nt: TGTGCCAGCAGTGAGACTAGCGGCTCCTACAATGAGCAGTTCTTC; CDR3aa: CASSETSGSYNEQFF
abundance: few; j_gene: TRBJ1-2; d_gene: TRBD1; v_gene: TRBV11-1; CDR3nt: TGTGCCAGCAGCCATGGACAGGATGACTATGGCTACACCTTC; CDR3aa: CASSHGQDDYGYTF
abundance: -; j_gene: TRBJ2-7; d_gene: TRBD1; v_gene: TRBV7-9; CDR3nt: TGTGCCAGCAGCGAGGGACAGGCCCCCGAGCAGTACTTC; CDR3aa: CASSEGQAPEQYF
abundance: -; j_gene: TRBJ1-1; d_gene: -; v_gene: TRBV5-6; CDR3nt: TGTGCCAGCAGCTTTCAGGGCGGGATGAACACTGAAGCTTTCTTT; CDR3aa: CASSFQGGMNTEAFF
abundance: few; j_gene: TRBJ2-7; d_gene: -; v_gene: TRBV6-1; CDR3nt: TGTGCCAGCGGACAAACCTCCTACGAGCAGTACTTC; CDR3aa: CASGQTSYEQYF
abundance: -; j_gene: TRBJ1-1; d_gene: TRBD1; v_gene: TRBV19; CDR3nt: TGTGCCAGTAGCGATCTCGGGACAGGGGTCGCTGAAGCTTTCTTT; CDR3aa: CASSDLGTGVAEAFF
abundance: -; j_gene: TRBJ2-3; d_gene: -; v_gene: TRBV6-1; CDR3nt: TGTGCCAGCAGCAGCCTTGGACACAGCACAGATACGCAGTATTTT; CDR3aa: CASSSLGHSTDTQYF
abundance: few; j_gene: TRBJ2-1; d_gene: -; v_gene: TRBV28; CDR3nt: TGTGCCAGCAGTCTATCTAGGAGTCGGGGTGAGCAGTTCTTC; CDR3aa: CASSLSRSRGEQFF
abundance: -; j_gene: TRBJ1-2; d_gene: TRBD1; v_gene: TRBV7-9; CDR3nt: TGTGCCAGCAGCCACGGACAGGGGGCGGGCTATGGCTACACCTTC; CDR3aa: CASSHGQGAGYGYTF
abundance: few; j_gene: TRBJ2-6; d_gene: -; v_gene: TRBV5-1; CDR3nt: TGCGCCAGCAGCTTGGACGGGGTATCCGGGGCCAACGTCCTGACTTTC; CDR3aa: CASSLDGVSGANVLTF
abundance: -; j_gene: TRBJ2-7; d_gene: TRBD2; v_gene: TRBV10-3; CDR3nt: TGTGCCAGCCTACCGGGACTAGCGGGGTCATACGAGCAGTACTTC; CDR3aa: CASLPGLAGSYEQYF
abundance: -; j_gene: TRBJ2-7; d_gene: TRBD1; v_gene: TRBV7-8; CDR3nt: TGTGCCAGCAGCACGCAGGGGGTTTCCTACGAGCAGTACTTC; CDR3aa: CASSTQGVSYEQYF
abundance: -; j_gene: TRBJ2-7; d_gene: TRBD1; v_gene: TRBV19; CDR3nt: TGTGCCAGTAGTGTGACGGGACAGGGCTACGAGCAGTACTTC; CDR3aa: CASSVTGQGYEQYF
abundance: -; j_gene: TRBJ2-5; d_gene: -; v_gene: TRBV6-1; CDR3nt: TGTGCCAGCACGACAGGTATGGAGACCCAGTACTTC; CDR3aa: CASTTGMETQYF
abundance: few; j_gene: TRBJ1-3; d_gene: -; v_gene: TRBV19; CDR3nt: TGTGCCAGTAGTATCGTGGCCTTCTCTGGAAACACCATATATTTT; CDR3aa: CASSIVAFSGNTIYF
abundance: few; j_gene: TRBJ2-2; d_gene: -; v_gene: TRBV11-3; CDR3nt: TGTGCCAGCAGCTTCGGGACATTTGCGAACACCGGGGAGCTGTTTTTT; CDR3aa: CASSFGTFANTGELFF
abundance: few; j_gene: TRBJ1-5; d_gene: TRBD1; v_gene: TRBV4-2; CDR3nt: TGTGCCAGCAGCCAAGACCGGGACAGGGGCGGCAATCAGCCCCAGCATTTT; CDR3aa: CASSQDRDRGGNQPQHF
abundance: few; j_gene: TRBJ2-1; d_gene: TRBD1; v_gene: TRBV7-2; CDR3nt: TGTGCCAGCAGCCTACCCCCGGGACAGGGCGGAAATGAGCAGTTCTTC; CDR3aa: CASSLPPGQGGNEQFF
abundance: -; j_gene: TRBJ2-2; d_gene: -; v_gene: TRBV19; CDR3nt: TGTGCCAGTATTTCGACTAGATCCGGGGAGCTGTTTTTT; CDR3aa: CASISTRSGELFF
abundance: -; j_gene: TRBJ2-5; d_gene: -; v_gene: TRBV5-8; CDR3nt: TGTGCCAGCAGCTTGAAGGGGTGGGAGACCCAGTACTTC; CDR3aa: CASSLKGWETQYF
abundance: few; j_gene: TRBJ1-1; d_gene: TRBD1; v_gene: TRBV7-3; CDR3nt: TGTGCCAGCAGCCCGGACAGGTGGAACACTGAAGCTTTCTTT; CDR3aa: CASSPDRWNTEAFF
abundance: few; j_gene: TRBJ2-3; d_gene: TRBD2; v_gene: TRBV30; CDR3nt: TGTGCCTGGATAAGCGGGAAGATTTCGGATACGCAGTATTTT; CDR3aa: CAWISGKISDTQYF
abundance: -; j_gene: TRBJ1-1; d_gene: -; v_gene: TRBV7-3; CDR3nt: TGTGCCAGCAGCTTAAGCTCCGGGAACACTGAAGCTTTCTTT; CDR3aa: CASSLSSGNTEAFF
abundance: -; j_gene: TRBJ2-3; d_gene: TRBD2; v_gene: TRBV27; CDR3nt: TGTGCCAGCCAGTCCGGCGGGAGGGCACCAGGTTCAGATACGCAGTATTTT; CDR3aa: CASQSGGRAPGSDTQYF
abundance: -; j_gene: TRBJ2-7; d_gene: TRBD2; v_gene: TRBV18; CDR3nt: TGTGCCAGCTCACCACCCTCTGGCGGGAGGACGGGCTACGAGCAGTACTTC; CDR3aa: CASSPPSGGRTGYEQYF
abundance: -; j_gene: TRBJ2-3; d_gene: -; v_gene: TRBV7-8; CDR3nt: TGTGCCAGCAGCTCCCCGGATACGCAGTATTTT; CDR3aa: CASSSPDTQYF
abundance: -; j_gene: TRBJ2-1; d_gene: TRBD1; v_gene: TRBV10-1; CDR3nt: TGCGCCAGCAGTGAGGCCGGGACAGGGGCAAATGAGCAGTTCTTC; CDR3aa: CASSEAGTGANEQFF
abundance: few; j_gene: TRBJ2-2; d_gene: -; v_gene: TRBV27; CDR3nt: TGTGCCAGCACCCCAGGAGGGACGAACACCGGGGAGCTGTTTTTT; CDR3aa: CASTPGGTNTGELFF
abundance: -; j_gene: TRBJ1-1; d_gene: -; v_gene: TRBV18; CDR3nt: TGTGCCAGCTCACCGCGGACAGAAATGATGAACACTGAAGCTTTCTTT; CDR3aa: CASSPRTEMMNTEAFF
abundance: few; j_gene: TRBJ2-5; d_gene: TRBD1; v_gene: TRBV29-1; CDR3nt: TGCAGCGTTGATAGGACAGGGGTTGCGGAGACCCAGTACTTC; CDR3aa: CSVDRTGVAETQYF